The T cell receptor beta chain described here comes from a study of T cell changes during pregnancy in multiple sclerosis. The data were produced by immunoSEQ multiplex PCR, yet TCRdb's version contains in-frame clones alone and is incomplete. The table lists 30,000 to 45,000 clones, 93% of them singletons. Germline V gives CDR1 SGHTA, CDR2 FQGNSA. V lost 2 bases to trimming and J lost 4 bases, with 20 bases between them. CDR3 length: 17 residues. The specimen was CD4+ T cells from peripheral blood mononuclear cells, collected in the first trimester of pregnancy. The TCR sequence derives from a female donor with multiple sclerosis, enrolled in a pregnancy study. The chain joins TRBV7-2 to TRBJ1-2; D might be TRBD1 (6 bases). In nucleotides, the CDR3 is TGTGCCAGCAGCTTAAGTTTTAGAGTAGGGGGTTTCTATGGCTACACCTTC. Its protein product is CASSLSFRVGGFYGYTF.